This T cell receptor (beta chain) was captured in a study of PD-L1 blockade in urothelial cancer. On the study more broadly: Patients took up atezolizumab around 2014 at 1,200 mg intravenously every 3 weeks. Samples came from 3 weeks, at the second dose, and 6 weeks into treatment.

The time point was: pretreatment peripheral blood. Data came from immunoSEQ multiplex PCR; TCRdb stores just in-frame clones and leaves some out. The profile covers tens of thousands of clones, with about four fifths appearing a single time and roughly 6.4% taken by the ten largest. V gave up 2 bases and J gave up 5 bases, with 8 bases separating them. From germline, CDR1 is SGHNT and CDR2 YYREEE (reference sequence). The CDR3 contains 13 residues. This sequence was found in a man between 60 and 75 years old with urothelial cancer. The rearrangement links TRBV5-4 to TRBJ2-1, with D possibly TRBD2 on 6 matching bases. The source material was PBMCs, sampled around atezolizumab (anti-PD-L1) treatment. The CDR3 protein is CASSFSGNNEQFF. CDR3 nucleotides: TGTGCCAGCAGCTTTAGCGGAAACAATGAGCAGTTCTTC.